This TCR beta chain was observed in a study of shared clonotypes between healthy human individuals. Study-wide findings and caveats: Shared across a handful of donors were 5% to 6% of the naive CD4 clonotypes. Despite large depth, rarefaction showed incomplete sorted-subset sequencing.

On this clone: Its cognate antigen is unknown. At one boundary the junction diverges from the germline segment, which might be a read error.

A split of CD4+ cells into CD45RA+ naive and CD45RA-negative memory subsets was performed. Here immunoSEQ multiplex PCR was the method, and the copy in TCRdb shows in-frame clones only, minus some. The repertoire holds 2 million to 3 million clones, with 90% to 95% as singletons. CDR1 is MDHEN, CDR2 SYDVKM, per germline. The CDR3 is 11 residues long. The receptor comes from a man younger than 35 in good health. Some clones in this sample may be carry-over from other donors' samples. Sequencing was performed on naive CD4+ T cells from PBMCs. As to subset: CD45RA+ positively selected. This sequence joins TRBV28 and TRBJ2-1, with D perhaps TRBD1 or TRBD2 (5 bases each). CDR3 DNA: TGTGCCAGCAGTTTAACGGGACCCAGGCTCTTC. As protein: CASSLTGPRLF.